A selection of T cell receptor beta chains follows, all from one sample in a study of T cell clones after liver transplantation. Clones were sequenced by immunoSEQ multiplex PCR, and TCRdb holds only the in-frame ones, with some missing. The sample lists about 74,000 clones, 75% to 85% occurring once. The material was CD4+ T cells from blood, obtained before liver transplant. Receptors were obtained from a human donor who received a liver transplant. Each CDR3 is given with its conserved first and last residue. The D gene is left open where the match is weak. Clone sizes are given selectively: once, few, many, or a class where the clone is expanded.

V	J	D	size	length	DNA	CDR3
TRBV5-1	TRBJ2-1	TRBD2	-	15	TGCGCCAGCGAGGGGGGGACTAGCGGGCTCAATGAGCAGTTCTTC	CASEGGTSGLNEQFF
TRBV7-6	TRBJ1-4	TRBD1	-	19	TGTGCCAGCAGCTTAGAATCTCGGGACAGGGGGGTTCGGATTGAAAAACTGTTTTTT	CASSLESRDRGVRIEKLFF
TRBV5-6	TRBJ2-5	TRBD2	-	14	TGTGCCAGCAGCAGAACTAGCGGGGCGGAGACCCAGTACTTC	CASSRTSGAETQYF
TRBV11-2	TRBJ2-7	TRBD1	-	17	TGTGCCAGCAGCTTTTTTACCCTCCGGGACAGGGTCTACGAGCAGTACTTC	CASSFFTLRDRVYEQYF
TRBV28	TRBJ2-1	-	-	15	TGTGCCAGCAGCCTCGGGGCATTTATATACAATGAGCAGTTCTTC	CASSLGAFIYNEQFF
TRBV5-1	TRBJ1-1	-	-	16	TGCGCCAGCAGCTCGGATCCAGGGGTCGGGAACACTGAAGCTTTCTTT	CASSSDPGVGNTEAFF
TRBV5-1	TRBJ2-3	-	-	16	TGCGCCAGCAGCTTGGTGGGGGGCGCGAACACAGATACGCAGTATTTT	CASSLVGGANTDTQYF
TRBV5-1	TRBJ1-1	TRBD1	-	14	TGCGCCAGCAGCTTGGTGCAGGGGGTGAGTGAAGCTTTCTTT	CASSLVQGVSEAFF
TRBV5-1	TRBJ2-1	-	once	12	TGCGCCAGCAGGCGGGAAGGCAATGAGCAGTTCTTC	CASRREGNEQFF
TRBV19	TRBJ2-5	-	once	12	TGTGCCAGTAGTGGCCCGCTTGAGACCCAGTACTTC	CASSGPLETQYF
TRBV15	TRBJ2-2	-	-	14	TGTGCCACCAGCTCACTACGGTCCCCCGGGGAGCTGTTTTTT	CATSSLRSPGELFF
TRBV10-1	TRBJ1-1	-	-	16	TGCGCCAGCAGTGACTCAGAGCCGGCCCCAGCGTGGGAGGCTTTCTTT	CASSDSEPAPAWEAFF
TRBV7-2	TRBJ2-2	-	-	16	TGTGCCAGCAGCCTCCGCTGGGAGGTGATGAGCGGGGAGCTGTTTTTT	CASSLRWEVMSGELFF
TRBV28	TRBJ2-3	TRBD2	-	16	TGTGCCAGCAGCTCAATAGCGGGAGAGGGGACAGATACGCAGTATTTT	CASSSIAGEGTDTQYF
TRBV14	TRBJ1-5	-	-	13	TGTGCCAGCAGTCAGAATAGCAATCAGCCCCAGCATTTT	CASSQNSNQPQHF
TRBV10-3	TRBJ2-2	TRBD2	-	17	TGTGCCATCAGTGAGTCGTTGGAGGCGGGAGTAACCGGGGAGCTGTTTTTT	CAISESLEAGVTGELFF
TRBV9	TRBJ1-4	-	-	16	TGTGCCAGCAGCGTAGATCTATCCAGGGGTGGTGAAAAACTGTTTTTT	CASSVDLSRGGEKLFF
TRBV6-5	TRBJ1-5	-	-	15	TGTGCCAGCAGACCATCCGGGAGGGGGGATCAGCCCCAGCATTTT	CASRPSGRGDQPQHF
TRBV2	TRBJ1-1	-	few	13	TGTGCCAGCAGTGTTGGGGTCGGCACTGAAGCTTTCTTT	CASSVGVGTEAFF
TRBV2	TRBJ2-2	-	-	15	TGTGCCAGCAGTGAATGGGGGGCGCACACCGGGGAGCTGTTTTTT	CASSEWGAHTGELFF
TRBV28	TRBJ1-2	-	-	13	TGTGCCAGCAGTTTGGTCGGGGCCTATGGCTACACCTTC	CASSLVGAYGYTF
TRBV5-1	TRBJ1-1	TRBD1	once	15	TGCGCCAGCAGCTTGTATCAGGGGGCGAGGACTGAAGCTTTCTTT	CASSLYQGARTEAFF
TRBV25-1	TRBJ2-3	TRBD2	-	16	TGTGCCAGCTCTCTTCCTAGCGGGAGGGCCGCAGATACGCAGTATTTT	CASSLPSGRAADTQYF
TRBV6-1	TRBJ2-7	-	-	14	TGTGCCAGCAGTGAAGTTAAGGGGTCTTACGAGCAGTACTTC	CASSEVKGSYEQYF
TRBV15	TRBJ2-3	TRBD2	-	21	TGTGCCACCAGCAGCTCCTCCTTATCGTTAGCGGGAGGGGTTGTGACAGATACGCAGTATTTT	CATSSSSLSLAGGVVTDTQYF
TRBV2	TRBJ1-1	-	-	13	TGTGCCAGCAGCGCGGAGGTCGCCCGACCAGCTTTCTTT	CASSAEVARPAFF
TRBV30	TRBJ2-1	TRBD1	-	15	TGTGCCTGGGTCAACCGGGACAGGCAACGTAAAGAGCAGTTCTTC	CAWVNRDRQRKEQFF
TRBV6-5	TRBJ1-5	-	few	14	TGTGCCAGCAGCCGAAACGGGGCTAATCAGCCCCAGCATTTT	CASSRNGANQPQHF
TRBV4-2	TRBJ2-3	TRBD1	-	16	TGTGCCAGCAGCCAGTTTATAGGGGGCAGCACAGATACGCAGTATTTT	CASSQFIGGSTDTQYF
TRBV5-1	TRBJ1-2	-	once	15	TGCGCCAGCAGCATAGCCGGGACGATGATGGATGGCTACACCTTC	CASSIAGTMMDGYTF
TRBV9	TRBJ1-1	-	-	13	TGTGCCAGCAGCGTAGAAGTCTTTTCTGAAGCTTTCTTT	CASSVEVFSEAFF
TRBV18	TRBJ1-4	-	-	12	TGTGCCAGCTCACAGGACACCGGGGAACTGTTTTTT	CASSQDTGELFF
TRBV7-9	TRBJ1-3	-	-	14	TGTGCCAGCAGCTTGCTCACCTCTGGAAACACCATATATTTT	CASSLLTSGNTIYF
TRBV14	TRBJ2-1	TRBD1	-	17	TGTGCCAGCAGCCACGGACCCGACAGGGGGCGAAACAATGAGCAGTTCTTC	CASSHGPDRGRNNEQFF
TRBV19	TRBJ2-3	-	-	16	TGTGCCAGTACCCGAACCGGGACCCCCATCACAGATACGCAGTATTTT	CASTRTGTPITDTQYF
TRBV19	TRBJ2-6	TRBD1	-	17	TGTGCCAGTAGTATGACAGGGGCTCACTCTGGGGCCAACGTCCTGACTTTC	CASSMTGAHSGANVLTF
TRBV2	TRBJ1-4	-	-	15	TGTGCCAGCAGTGAAGTCCCGGGGGCAAGTGGAAAACTGTTTTTT	CASSEVPGASGKLFF
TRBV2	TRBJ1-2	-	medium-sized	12	TGTGCCAGCATCTACGACAGCTATGGCTACACCTTC	CASIYDSYGYTF
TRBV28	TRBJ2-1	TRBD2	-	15	TGTGCCAGCAGTTTATTTTTACTAGCGGGAGATGAGCAGTTCTTC	CASSLFLLAGDEQFF
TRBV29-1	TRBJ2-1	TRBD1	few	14	TGCAGCGCTTCCGGTGGGACAGGGAGAAATGAGCAGTTCTTC	CSASGGTGRNEQFF
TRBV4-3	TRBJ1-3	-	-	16	TGCGCCAGCAGCCAAGTTTGGGAGAGCTCTGGAAACACCATATATTTT	CASSQVWESSGNTIYF
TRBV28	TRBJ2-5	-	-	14	TGTGCCAGCAGTTTAGCTGGAGCACGGGAGACCCAGTACTTC	CASSLAGARETQYF
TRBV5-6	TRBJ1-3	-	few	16	TGTGCCAGCAGCTTGGCGGGATTCTACTCTGGAAACACCATATATTTT	CASSLAGFYSGNTIYF
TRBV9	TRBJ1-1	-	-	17	TGTGCCAGCAGCGTATCGGGCCTTATTGTCGGAGGCACTGAAGCTTTCTTT	CASSVSGLIVGGTEAFF
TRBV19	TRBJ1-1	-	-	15	TGTGCCAGTAGTGGGTTTCAAGCGGGTAACACTGAAGCTTTCTTT	CASSGFQAGNTEAFF
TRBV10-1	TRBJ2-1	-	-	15	TGCGCCAGCAGTGACGGGGTAAGGTCCTACAATGAGCAGTTCTTC	CASSDGVRSYNEQFF
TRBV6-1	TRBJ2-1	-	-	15	TGTGCCAGCAGGTCCGGGGGGACAGGTTTCAATGAGCAGTTCTTC	CASRSGGTGFNEQFF
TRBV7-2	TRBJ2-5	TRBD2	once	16	TGTGCCAGCAGCTTAGGACTAGCGGGAGGGCGGCAGACCCAGTACTTC	CASSLGLAGGRQTQYF
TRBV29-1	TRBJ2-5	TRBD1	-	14	TGCAGCGTTGGAAGGGACAGCCGAGGAGAGACCCAGTACTTC	CSVGRDSRGETQYF
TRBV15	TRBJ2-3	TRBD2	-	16	TGTGCCACCAGCAGGGGACTAGCGGGAGGAGGGGATACGCAGTATTTT	CATSRGLAGGGDTQYF